The present T cell receptor beta chain was sequenced within a study of cytomegalovirus exposure and HLA in healthy donors. Study-wide context: Ancestry clustering placed 70% to 90% of over 300 genotyped donors in the Caucasian-associated cluster. Regarding the study as a whole: What was likely a sequencing artifact was a cluster of highly shared sequence variants. A reported reduction in N-insertions relative to the 666-donor mean was seen in an Asian-associated ancestry cluster in a later analysis.

As to this clone: Its antigen is still unknown.

This CDR3 has 16 amino acids. Per the germline V gene, CDR1 is SNHLY and CDR2 is FYNNEI. V lost 4 bases, J lost 6 bases, and 7 bases stayed unmatched. This PCR relied on a set of 60 Vbeta primers and 13 Jbeta primers. Produced via immunoSEQ multiplex PCR; TCRdb's table is partial and in-frame only. The sample shows some 98,000 clones, roughly three quarters of them seen only once. Healthy individuals who donated bone marrow served as the donors. This TCR came from a man aged 35-49 years in good health and CMV-seronegative. Sequenced input: PBMCs. The chain uses TRBV2 and TRBJ2-1; the match to TRBD2 covers 12 bases. The CDR3 loop is CASSVPTSGGPNEQFF. Here the CDR3 DNA reads TGTGCCAGCAGTGTCCCGACTAGCGGGGGACCCAATGAGCAGTTCTTC.